Below, one T cell receptor (beta chain) is given with its context. V lost 0 bases to trimming and J lost 3 bases, with 6 bases between them. Germline V gene data show CDR1 as SGHRS and CDR2 as YFSETQ. The CDR3 sequence is 13 residues long. Produced via immunoSEQ multiplex PCR; TCRdb's table is partial and in-frame only. Of about 92,000 clones in the sample, 92% were seen once. The data are from a study of T cell changes during pregnancy in multiple sclerosis. The sequencing used peripheral blood, collected in the first trimester of pregnancy. The V gene is TRBV5-1, the J gene TRBJ2-5; no reliable D call. The receptor was isolated from a female donor with multiple sclerosis, enrolled in a pregnancy study. The CDR3, as DNA: TGCGCCAGCAGCTTGGGCAGTGAAGAGACCCAGTACTTC. Its translation is CASSLGSEETQYF.